These 27 T cell receptor beta chains were all obtained from the same sample, sequenced in a study of blood T cell repertoires in COVID-19. Sequencing used immunoSEQ multiplex PCR; TCRdb keeps in-frame clones, though not all of them. The profile shows 310,000 or so clones, about 85% of them singletons. Sequencing input: peripheral blood. The receptors originated from a woman aged 50 to 60 who had recovered from COVID-19.

In regard to this clone: Relative to the germline gene, one junction end is altered; a read error may explain this. This chain joins TRBV5-1 and TRBJ1-6; possibly TRBD1 for D (6 bases). This CDR3 has 15 residues. From germline, CDR1 is SGHRS and CDR2 YFSETQ. Here the CDR3 reads CASNLGTSSNSPLHF. In DNA form, the CDR3 reads TGCGCCAGCAATCTCGGGACATCCTCTAATTCACCCCTCCACTTT.

V and J are TRBV11-2 and TRBJ1-1; D possibly corresponds to TRBD1 (5 bases). CDR1 and CDR2 from the germline V gene are SGHAT and FQNNGV. The V and J ends lost 4 bases and 4 bases respectively, with 16 bases between them. This CDR3 comprises 15 residues. The CDR3 protein is CASSSRTRPFTEAFF. DNA of the CDR3: TGTGCCAGCAGCTCCCGGACAAGGCCTTTCACTGAAGCTTTCTTT.

In this sample, this clone turned up a few times. This sequence joins TRBV6-1 and TRBJ2-1, with D perhaps TRBD2 (6 bases). V lost 1 base to trimming and J lost 8 bases, with 15 bases between them. This CDR3 has 15 amino acids. Germline V gene lookup returns CDR1 MNHNS and CDR2 SASEGT. The CDR3 here is CASSEDGGSGDEQFF. For the CDR3, the DNA is TGTGCCAGCAGTGAAGATGGGGGGTCAGGAGATGAGCAGTTCTTC.

The rearrangement joins TRBV19 to TRBJ2-1; 9 bases are a match to TRBD1. Germline V gene sequence: CDR1 LNHDA, CDR2 SQIVND (reference sequence). This CDR3 has 14 amino acids. Trimming took 5 bases from V and 4 from J; bases not matched to a gene: 3. CDR3 coding DNA: TGTGCCAGTAGTTTGGGGACAGGGTACAATGAGCAGTTCTTC. Encoded protein: CASSLGTGYNEQFF.

The CDR3 reads CASSLVQGGGYTF. In DNA form, the CDR3 reads TGTGCCAGCAGCTTGGTGCAGGGGGGTGGCTACACCTTC. The rearrangement links TRBV5-4 to TRBJ1-2; 7 bases match TRBD1. CDR3 length equals 13 residues. V lost 0 bases, J lost 7 bases, and 3 bases stayed unmatched. Germline V gene sequence: CDR1 SGHNT, CDR2 YYREEE (reference sequence).

This chain uses TRBV6-5 with TRBJ1-2; 11 positions agree with TRBD1. Trimming removed 7 bases from V and 0 bases from J; junction bases left unmatched: 4. Germline V gene lookup returns CDR1 MNHEY and CDR2 SVGAGI. The CDR3 consists of 15 residues. The CDR3 region has the DNA TGTGCCAGCAAGGACAGGGGGCACGCTAACTATGGCTACACCTTC. Translated: CASKDRGHANYGYTF.

V is TRBV10-3 and J is TRBJ2-7; 12 positions match TRBD2. Germline V lookup: CDR1 ENHRY, CDR2 SYGVKD. The V gene end was trimmed by 10 bases and the J gene end by 3 bases; junction bases not matched to a gene: 7. The length of the CDR3 is 14 residues. Here the CDR3 reads CATGSSGGGYEQYF. CDR3 coding DNA: TGTGCCACCGGATCTAGCGGGGGGGGCTACGAGCAGTACTTC.

J is TRBJ1-2 and V is TRBV28; 10 positions agree with TRBD1. V lost 6 bases and J lost 5; bases outside the gene matches: 3. CDR1 is MDHEN and CDR2 is SYDVKM in the germline V gene. The CDR3 has 13 residues. The CDR3 loop is CASRGGQGYGYTF. The CDR3 bases are TGTGCCAGCAGGGGGGGACAGGGGTATGGCTACACCTTC.

The chain joins TRBV11-3 to TRBJ2-1; possibly TRBD1 for D (5 bases). Trimming removed 2 bases at V and 7 bases at J, with 12 bases between. The CDR3 is 14 amino acids. From germline, CDR1 is SGHNT and CDR2 YENEEA. CDR3: CASSLQGKANEQFF. In nucleotides, the CDR3 is TGTGCCAGCAGCTTACAGGGAAAAGCGAATGAGCAGTTCTTC.

Turning to this clone: This sample also contains other DNA sequences that code for the same CDR3. The chain uses TRBV5-1 and TRBJ1-2; no clear D. CDR1 is SGHRS and CDR2 is YFSETQ in the germline V gene. This CDR3 is 12 amino acids long. Trimming pared 0 bases from V and 8 bases from J, leaving 8 bases between. In DNA form, the CDR3 reads TGCGCCAGCAGCTTGGGGGCAGAAGGCTACACCTTC. As protein: CASSLGAEGYTF.

This chain connects TRBV7-2 to TRBJ2-7, with 8 bases aligning to TRBD2. The V and J ends lost 5 bases and 2 bases, in that order; junction bases with no gene match: 14. This CDR3 comprises 17 residues. The germline V gene encodes CDR1 SGHTA and CDR2 FQGNSA. The CDR3: CASSPFGGALPAYEQYF. The CDR3 DNA reads as TGTGCCAGCAGCCCTTTCGGGGGGGCCTTGCCGGCCTACGAGCAGTACTTC.

The rearrangement links TRBV4-1 to TRBJ2-7, with TRBD2 identical over 13 bases. CDR3 size: 15 residues. Germline values: CDR1 MGHRA, CDR2 YSYEKL. After removal of 4 bases from V and 7 bases from J, the junction contained 7 bases not matched to a gene. The DNA for the CDR3 is TGCGCCAGCAGCCCAGGACTAGCGGGAGATAATGAGCAGTACTTC. Its translation: CASSPGLAGDNEQYF.

V usage is TRBV19 and J usage is TRBJ1-1; maybe TRBD1 (5 bases). The CDR3 extends over 16 amino acids. V was pared by 0 bases and J by 3 bases, with 14 bases between. The germline gives CDR1 LNHDA, CDR2 SQIVND (reference sequence). As DNA, the CDR3 is TGTGCCAGTAGTATAGATCGGATCAGGGCGGACACTGAAGCTTTCTTT. It yields the protein CASSIDRIRADTEAFF.

The chain has TRBV5-4 and TRBJ2-3, with D possibly TRBD2 on 6 matching bases. The V gene lost 3 bases and the J gene lost 5 bases, with 13 bases spanning the gap. Germline V gene lookup returns CDR1 SGHNT and CDR2 YYREEE (reference sequence). The CDR3 totals 14 residues. This chain's CDR3 is CASSSQGGLDTQYF. In DNA form, the CDR3 reads TGTGCCAGCAGCTCTCAAGGAGGGTTAGATACGCAGTATTTT.

V usage is TRBV5-4 and J usage is TRBJ2-1; 10 nucleotides line up with TRBD2. Germline V lookup: CDR1 SGHNT, CDR2 YYREEE (reference sequence). The CDR3 is made up of 14 amino acids. The V and J ends lost 5 bases and 3 bases, in that order; junction bases with no gene match: 2. The DNA for the CDR3 is TGTGCCAGCAGTCGGACTAGCGGCTACAATGAGCAGTTCTTC. Protein product: CASSRTSGYNEQFF.

V and J are TRBV9 and TRBJ2-1; 7 bases align to TRBD2. The V gene's germline CDR1 is SGDLS and CDR2 YYNGEE. This CDR3 is 15 amino acids long. V lost 1 base to trimming and J lost 7 bases; unmatched junction nucleotides: 8. CDR3 loop: CASSVYGGRGNEQFF. The CDR3 nucleotides are TGTGCCAGCAGCGTATACGGCGGGAGAGGGAATGAGCAGTTCTTC.

V is TRBV27 and J is TRBJ1-1; the match to TRBD1 covers 7 bases. Germline loops: CDR1 MNHEY, CDR2 SMNVEV (reference sequence). Unmatched junction bases numbered 3, after V lost 6 bases and J lost 2 bases. The CDR3 is 13 amino acids. The CDR3 loop is CASRRQGNTEAFF. As DNA, the CDR3 is TGTGCCAGCAGGCGACAGGGTAACACTGAAGCTTTCTTT.

The chain uses TRBV5-1 and TRBJ1-1; possible D gene TRBD1, 6 bases. CDR3 length: 14 amino acids. Trimming removed 5 bases at V and 0 bases at J, with 11 bases between. Germline CDR1 reads SGHRS; CDR2 reads YFSETQ. CDR3 nucleotides: TGCGCCAGCAGGTCAACAGGGTTGAACACTGAAGCTTTCTTT. Protein: CASRSTGLNTEAFF.

In this sample, this clone turned up a few times. This chain joins TRBV7-2 and TRBJ1-6, with 11 bases matching TRBD1. Germline V gene lookup returns CDR1 SGHTA and CDR2 FQGNSA. The J segment lost 9 bases and the V segment lost 6 bases, leaving 4 bases of the junction unmatched. The CDR3 length is 14 residues. The CDR3 DNA sequence: TGTGCCAGCAGACGGACAGGGGGCACTTCACCCCTCCACTTT. The encoded protein is CASRRTGGTSPLHF. Full variable domain (missing parts from reference TRBV7-2 and TRBJ1-6): GAGVSQSPSNKVTEKGKDVELRCDPISGHTALYWYRQSLGQGLEFLIYFQGNSAPDKSGLPSDRFSAERTGGSVSTLTIQRTQQEDSAVYLCASRRTGGTSPLHFGNGTRLTVT.

In its sample, this clone was seen many times. V gene TRBV7-3 combines with J gene TRBJ1-1, with a tentative D call TRBD1 (6 bases). Germline lookup yields CDR1 SGHTA and CDR2 FQGTGA. The V and J ends lost 5 bases and 5 bases respectively, with 21 bases between them. The CDR3 totals 16 residues. This CDR3 reads CASSPSGRSGATEAFF. The CDR3 nucleotides are TGTGCCAGCAGCCCGAGCGGAAGGTCAGGGGCAACTGAAGCTTTCTTT. Looking up the rest from reference TRBV7-3 and TRBJ1-1 gives the full variable domain: GAGVSQTPSNKVTEKGKYVELRCDPISGHTALYWYRQSLGQGPEFLIYFQGTGAADDSGLPNDRFFAVRPEGSVSTLKIQRTERGDSAVYLCASSPSGRSGATEAFFGQGTRLTVV.

The V call is TRBV27, the J call TRBJ1-1, with TRBD1 as a possible D gene (6 bases). The CDR3 has 17 residues. Germline CDR1 MNHEY, CDR2 SMNVEV (reference sequence). V lost 7 bases to trimming and J lost 2 bases, with 23 bases between them. As DNA, the CDR3 is TGTGCCAGCATCCCGGGGCCCCTCAGGGGTCTAAACACTGAAGCTTTCTTT. Residues: CASIPGPLRGLNTEAFF.

V gene TRBV20-1 combines with J gene TRBJ1-2; perhaps TRBD1 as D (5 bases). In germline, CDR1 is DFQATT, CDR2 SNEGSKA (reference sequence). This CDR3 is built from 13 residues. Between the trimmed V and J ends, which lost 5 bases and 2 bases, there was a span of 12 bases. CDR3 in amino acids: CSAGETANYGYTF. CDR3 sequence (DNA): TGCAGTGCTGGTGAGACAGCAAACTATGGCTACACCTTC.

The V and J genes are TRBV5-8 and TRBJ2-1; TRBD2 agrees at 13 bases. This CDR3 is built from 16 residues. Trimming cost V 0 bases and J 6 bases; bases outside gene matches: 3. Germline V gene sequence: CDR1 SGHTS, CDR2 YDEGEE. The CDR3 loop reads CASSLGLAGGGNEQFF. DNA for the CDR3: TGTGCCAGCAGCTTGGGACTAGCGGGAGGAGGCAATGAGCAGTTCTTC.

This clone came up once. The V gene is TRBV19, the J gene TRBJ1-3, with a possible D match to TRBD1 (6 bases). Germline V CDR1 and CDR2: LNHDA, SQIVND (reference sequence). The CDR3 loop spans 20 amino acids. Trimming removed 8 bases from V and 0 bases from J, with 29 bases in between. The CDR3 sequence is CASYGWGPDTNRDSGNTIYF. The CDR3 coding sequence is TGTGCCAGTTATGGTTGGGGCCCCGACACTAACAGGGACTCTGGAAACACCATATATTTT.

The chain couples TRBV6-1 to TRBJ2-6; TRBD1 aligns across 9 bases. Trimming took 8 bases from V and 0 from J; bases not matched to a gene: 2. CDR1 MNHNS and CDR2 SASEGT come from the germline V gene. The CDR3 consists of 15 residues. CDR3 sequence reads: CASETGGSGANVLTF. The CDR3 nucleotides read TGTGCCAGCGAGACAGGGGGCTCTGGGGCCAACGTCCTGACTTTC.

The rearrangement joins TRBV9 to TRBJ1-3; 12 nucleotides match TRBD1. Germline CDR1 reads SGDLS; CDR2 reads YYNGEE. V dropped 4 bases and J dropped 7; count of bases not matched to a gene: 9. The CDR3 is 16 residues long. Here the CDR3 DNA reads TGTGCCAGCAGCAAGTTCCGGGACAGGGGGCTCAACACCATATATTTT. Residues: CASSKFRDRGLNTIYF.

The chain is built from TRBV6-5 and TRBJ2-1, with 7 bases identical to TRBD2. V gave up 5 bases and J gave up 9 bases; unmatched junction bases: 7. The V gene's germline CDR1 is MNHEY and CDR2 SVGAGI. This CDR3 spans 13 amino acids. The CDR3: CASSPLAGPEQFF. The CDR3 coding sequence is TGTGCCAGCAGTCCCTTAGCGGGCCCTGAGCAGTTCTTC.